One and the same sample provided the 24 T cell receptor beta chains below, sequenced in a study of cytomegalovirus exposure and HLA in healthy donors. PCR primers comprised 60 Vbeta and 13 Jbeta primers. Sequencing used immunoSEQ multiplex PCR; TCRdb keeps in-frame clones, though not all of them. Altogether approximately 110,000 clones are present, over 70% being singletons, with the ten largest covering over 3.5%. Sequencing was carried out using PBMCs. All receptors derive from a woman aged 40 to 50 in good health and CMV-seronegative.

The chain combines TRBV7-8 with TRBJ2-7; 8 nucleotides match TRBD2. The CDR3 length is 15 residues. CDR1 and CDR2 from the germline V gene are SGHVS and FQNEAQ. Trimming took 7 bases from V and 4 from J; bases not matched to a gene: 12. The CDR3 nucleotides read TGTGCCAGCACTCCCCGGAGCGGGGGTGTTTACGAGCAGTACTTC. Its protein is CASTPRSGGVYEQYF. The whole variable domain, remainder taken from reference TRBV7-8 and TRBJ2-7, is GAGVSQSPRYKVAKRGQDVALRCDPISGHVSLFWYQQALGQGPEFLTYFQNEAQLDKSGLPSDRFFAERPEGSVSTLKIQRTQQEDSAVYLCASTPRSGGVYEQYFGPGTRLTVT.

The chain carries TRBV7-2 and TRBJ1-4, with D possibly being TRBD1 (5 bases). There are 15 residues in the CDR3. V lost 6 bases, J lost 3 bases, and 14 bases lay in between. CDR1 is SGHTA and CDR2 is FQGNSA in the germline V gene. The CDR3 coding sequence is TGTGCCAGCAGTCCCGGGGGGTCAGCTAATGAAAAACTGTTTTTT. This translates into CASSPGGSANEKLFF.

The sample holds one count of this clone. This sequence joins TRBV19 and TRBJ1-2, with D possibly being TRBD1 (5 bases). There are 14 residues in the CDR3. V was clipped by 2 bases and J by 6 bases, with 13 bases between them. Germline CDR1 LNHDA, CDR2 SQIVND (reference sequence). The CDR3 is CASSIQSGRHGYTF. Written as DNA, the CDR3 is TGTGCCAGTAGTATACAGTCAGGGAGGCATGGCTACACCTTC.

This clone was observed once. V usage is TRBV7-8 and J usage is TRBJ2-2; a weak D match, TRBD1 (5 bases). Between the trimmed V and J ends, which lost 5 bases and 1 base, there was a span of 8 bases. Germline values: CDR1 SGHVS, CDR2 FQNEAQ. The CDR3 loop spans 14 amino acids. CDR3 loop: CASSLTVNTGELFF. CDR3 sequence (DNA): TGTGCCAGCAGCCTGACAGTGAACACCGGGGAGCTGTTTTTT.

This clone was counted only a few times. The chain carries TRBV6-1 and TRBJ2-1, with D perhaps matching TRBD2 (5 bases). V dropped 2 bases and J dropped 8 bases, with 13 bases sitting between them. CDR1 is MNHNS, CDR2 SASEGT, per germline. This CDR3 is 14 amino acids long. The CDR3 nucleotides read TGTGCCAGCAGTGAACTTGGGTGGGGAGATGAGCAGTTCTTC. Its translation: CASSELGWGDEQFF.

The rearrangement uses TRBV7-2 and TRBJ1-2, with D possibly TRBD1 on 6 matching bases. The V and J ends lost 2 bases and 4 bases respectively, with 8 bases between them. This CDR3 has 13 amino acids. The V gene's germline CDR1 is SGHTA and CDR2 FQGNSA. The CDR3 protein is CASSLNRAYGYTF. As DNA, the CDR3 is TGTGCCAGCAGCTTAAACAGGGCCTATGGCTACACCTTC.

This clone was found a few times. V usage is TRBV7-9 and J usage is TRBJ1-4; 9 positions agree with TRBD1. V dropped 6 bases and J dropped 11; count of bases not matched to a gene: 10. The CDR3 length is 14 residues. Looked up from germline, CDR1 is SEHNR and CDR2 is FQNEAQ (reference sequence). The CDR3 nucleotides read TGTGCCAGCAGGGGAGCAGGACAGGGGAGGAAACTGTTTTTT. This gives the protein CASRGAGQGRKLFF.

The CDR3 bases are TGTGCCAGCAGCTTAGGGGGCGGGAGCATCTACGAGCAGTACTTC. Its protein is CASSLGGGSIYEQYF. This chain links TRBV7-9 with TRBJ2-7; TRBD2 matches 7 bases. The CDR3 runs 15 residues. After removal of 1 base from V and 3 bases from J, the junction contained 6 bases not matched to a gene. Germline CDR1 and CDR2: SEHNR and FQNEAQ (reference sequence).

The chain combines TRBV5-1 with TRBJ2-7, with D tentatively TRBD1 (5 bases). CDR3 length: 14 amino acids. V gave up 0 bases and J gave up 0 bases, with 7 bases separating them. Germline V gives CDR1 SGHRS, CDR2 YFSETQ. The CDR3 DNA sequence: TGCGCCAGCAGCTTGGGCCAGGGCTCCTACGAGCAGTACTTC. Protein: CASSLGQGSYEQYF.

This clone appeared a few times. CDR3 region: CASSWTLGGEAFF. The CDR3 nucleotides read TGTGCCAGCAGCTGGACCCTGGGGGGTGAAGCTTTCTTT. This chain uses TRBV13 with TRBJ1-1; possible D gene TRBD1, 5 bases. This CDR3 has 13 residues. Trimming took off 4 bases at V and 7 bases at J, with 13 bases between the two ends. Germline V gene lookup returns CDR1 PRHDT and CDR2 FYEKMQ (reference sequence).

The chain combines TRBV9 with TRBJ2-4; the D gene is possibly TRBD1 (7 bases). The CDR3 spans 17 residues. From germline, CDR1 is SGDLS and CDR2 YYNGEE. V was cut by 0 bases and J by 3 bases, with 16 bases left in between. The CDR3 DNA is TGTGCCAGCAGCGTAGCTTGGCAGGGGGGAGACAAAAACATTCAGTACTTC. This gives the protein CASSVAWQGGDKNIQYF.

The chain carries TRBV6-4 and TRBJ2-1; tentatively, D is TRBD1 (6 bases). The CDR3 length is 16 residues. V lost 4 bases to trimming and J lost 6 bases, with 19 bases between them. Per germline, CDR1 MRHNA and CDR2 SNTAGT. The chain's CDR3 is CASSVSPGHPSNEQFF. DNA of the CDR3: TGTGCCAGCAGTGTCTCTCCGGGACACCCTAGCAATGAGCAGTTCTTC.

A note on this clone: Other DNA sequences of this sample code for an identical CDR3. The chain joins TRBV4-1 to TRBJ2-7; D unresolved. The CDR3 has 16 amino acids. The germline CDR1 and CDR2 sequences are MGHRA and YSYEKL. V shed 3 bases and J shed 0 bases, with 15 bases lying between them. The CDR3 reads CASSQFLAVPSYEQYF. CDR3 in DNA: TGCGCCAGCAGCCAGTTCCTGGCTGTGCCCTCCTACGAGCAGTACTTC.

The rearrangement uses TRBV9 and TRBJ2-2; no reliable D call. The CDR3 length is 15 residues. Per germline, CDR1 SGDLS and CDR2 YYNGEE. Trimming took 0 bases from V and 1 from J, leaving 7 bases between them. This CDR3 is CASSVALRNTGELFF. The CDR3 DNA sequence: TGTGCCAGCAGCGTAGCTTTGAGGAACACCGGGGAGCTGTTTTTT.

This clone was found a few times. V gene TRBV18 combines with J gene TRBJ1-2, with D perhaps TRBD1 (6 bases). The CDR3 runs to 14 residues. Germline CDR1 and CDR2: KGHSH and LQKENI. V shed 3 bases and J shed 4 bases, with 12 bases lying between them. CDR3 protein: CASSPRQEGYGYTF. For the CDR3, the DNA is TGTGCCAGCTCACCTCGACAGGAAGGCTATGGCTACACCTTC.

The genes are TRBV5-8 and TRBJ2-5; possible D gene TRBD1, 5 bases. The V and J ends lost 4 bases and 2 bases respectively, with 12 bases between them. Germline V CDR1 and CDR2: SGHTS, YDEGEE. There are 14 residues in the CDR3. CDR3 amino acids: CASSRRQQQETQYF. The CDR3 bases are TGTGCCAGCAGCCGGCGACAGCAACAAGAGACCCAGTACTTC.

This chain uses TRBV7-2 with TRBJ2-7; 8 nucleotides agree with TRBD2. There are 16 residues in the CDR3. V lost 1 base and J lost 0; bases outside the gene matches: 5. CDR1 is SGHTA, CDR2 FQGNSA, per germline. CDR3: CTSSLVGGRSSYEQYF. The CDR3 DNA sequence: TGTACCAGCAGCTTAGTGGGCGGGAGGTCCTCCTACGAGCAGTACTTC.

CDR3 in amino acids: CASSLDTGLQETQYF. CDR3 nucleotide sequence: TGCGCCAGCAGCTTGGATACGGGACTCCAAGAGACCCAGTACTTC. This chain joins TRBV5-1 and TRBJ2-5; a weak D match, TRBD2 (6 bases). Germline assignment: CDR1 SGHRS and CDR2 YFSETQ. This CDR3 is 15 amino acids long. Trimming stripped 0 bases from V and 1 base from J, with 10 bases between.

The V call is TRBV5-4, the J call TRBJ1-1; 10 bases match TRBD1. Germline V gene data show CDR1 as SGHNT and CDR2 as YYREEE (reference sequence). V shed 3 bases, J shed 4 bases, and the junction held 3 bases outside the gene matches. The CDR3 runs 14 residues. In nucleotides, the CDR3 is TGTGCCAGCAGCTGGGACAGGGGTATCACTGAAGCTTTCTTT. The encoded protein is CASSWDRGITEAFF.

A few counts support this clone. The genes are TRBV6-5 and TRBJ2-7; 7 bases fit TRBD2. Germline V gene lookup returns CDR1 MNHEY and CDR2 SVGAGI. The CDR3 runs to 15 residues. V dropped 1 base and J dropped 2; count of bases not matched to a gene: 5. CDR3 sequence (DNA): TGTGCCAGCAGTTACTATCCAGCGGGAACCTACGAGCAGTACTTC. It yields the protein CASSYYPAGTYEQYF.

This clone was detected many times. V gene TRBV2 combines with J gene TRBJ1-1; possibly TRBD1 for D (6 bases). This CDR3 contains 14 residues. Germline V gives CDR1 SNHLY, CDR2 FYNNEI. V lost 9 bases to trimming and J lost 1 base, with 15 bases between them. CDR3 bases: TGTGCCAGTAGGGACATATTTACGAACACTGAAGCTTTCTTT. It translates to CASRDIFTNTEAFF.

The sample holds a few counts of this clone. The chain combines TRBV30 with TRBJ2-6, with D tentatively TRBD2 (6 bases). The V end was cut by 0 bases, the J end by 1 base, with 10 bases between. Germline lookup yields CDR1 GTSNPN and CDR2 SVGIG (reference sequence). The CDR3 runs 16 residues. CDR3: CAWSVPGESGANVLTF. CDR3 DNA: TGTGCCTGGAGTGTACCGGGGGAGTCTGGGGCCAACGTCCTGACTTTC.

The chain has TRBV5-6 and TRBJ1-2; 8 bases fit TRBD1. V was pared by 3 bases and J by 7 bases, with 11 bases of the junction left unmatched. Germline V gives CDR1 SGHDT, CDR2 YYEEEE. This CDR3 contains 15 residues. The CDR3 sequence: CASSSRQGRSGGYTF. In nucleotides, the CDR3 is TGTGCCAGCAGCTCACGACAGGGGCGCTCTGGTGGCTACACCTTC.

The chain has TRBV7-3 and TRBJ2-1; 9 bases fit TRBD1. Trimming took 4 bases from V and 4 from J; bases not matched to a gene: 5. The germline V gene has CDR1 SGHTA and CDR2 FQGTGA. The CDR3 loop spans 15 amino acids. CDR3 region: CASSSTGQGYNEQFF. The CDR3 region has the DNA TGTGCCAGCAGCTCGACGGGACAGGGATACAATGAGCAGTTCTTC.